Presented here are 5 T cell receptor beta chains from one specimen sequenced in a study of OX40 agonist ivuxolimab in advanced cancers. Profiling relied on immunoSEQ multiplex PCR, and the TCRdb table lists in-frame clones only, not all of them. This repertoire shows roughly 62,000 clones, approximately 81% found once; its top ten account for 4.5% to 5.5%. Sample: CD4+ or CD8+ T cells sorted from blood, taken in a trial of the OX40 agonist ivuxolimab. The receptor set was obtained from an adult with an advanced solid tumor such as melanoma, head and neck, liver or kidney cancer.

Only one count was recorded for this clone. The genes are TRBV7-2 and TRBJ1-4, with 7 nucleotides matching TRBD1. Germline CDR1 is SGHTA and CDR2 is FQGNSA. V gave up 5 bases and J gave up 0 bases; unmatched junction bases: 6. The CDR3 runs 16 residues. The CDR3 loop is CASSPGTDPTNEKLFF. The CDR3 DNA reads as TGTGCCAGCAGCCCCGGGACAGACCCAACTAATGAAAAACTGTTTTTT.

The V and J genes are TRBV4-1 and TRBJ2-3; 9 nucleotides match TRBD2. The V segment lost 5 bases and the J segment 6 bases; nucleotides outside the gene matches: 3. This CDR3 comprises 13 residues. Germline V gives CDR1 MGHRA, CDR2 YSYEKL. The CDR3 protein is CASSVREGDTQYF. The CDR3 DNA sequence: TGCGCCAGCAGCGTGCGGGAGGGCGATACGCAGTATTTT.

This rearrangement joins TRBV27 to TRBJ2-7; TRBD2 aligns across 10 bases. V was pared by 6 bases and J by 5 bases, with 7 bases of the junction left unmatched. The CDR3 length is 14 residues. CDR1 is MNHEY, CDR2 SMNVEV, per germline (reference sequence). CDR3 protein: CASRPGLAVHEQYF. CDR3 nucleotides: TGTGCCAGCAGACCCGGACTAGCGGTCCACGAGCAGTACTTC.

This chain joins TRBV27 and TRBJ1-6, with D uncertain. Germline V gene sequence: CDR1 MNHEY, CDR2 SMNVEV (reference sequence). With 0 bases removed from V and 0 bases from J, the gap between germline ends came to 9 bases. This CDR3 has 17 amino acids. CDR3 in amino acids: CASSLSAQSSYNSPLHF. The CDR3 coding sequence is TGTGCCAGCAGTTTATCAGCACAGAGCTCCTATAATTCACCCCTCCACTTT.

The V gene is TRBV10-3, the J gene TRBJ2-3; TRBD1 agrees at 9 bases. The J segment lost 5 bases and the V segment lost 11 bases, leaving 14 bases of the junction unmatched. The CDR3 is made up of 15 amino acids. Germline loops: CDR1 ENHRY, CDR2 SYGVKD. CDR3: CAADGRDREGDTQYF. As DNA, the CDR3 is TGTGCCGCGGATGGCCGGGACAGGGAGGGAGATACGCAGTATTTT.